Described below is a single T cell receptor beta chain sequence and its context. CDR3 length equals 17 residues. Germline values: CDR1 LNHDA, CDR2 SQIVND (reference sequence). Trimming stripped 7 bases from V and 2 bases from J, with 21 bases between. These data originate in a study of T cell responses to AZD1222 COVID-19 vaccine. Using immunoSEQ multiplex PCR, the repertoire was profiled, and TCRdb retains in-frame clones only, with some absent. This sample carries about 30,000 clones, approximately 90% of them seen once, and the ten largest clones take under 60%. This clonotype originated in an adult in good health. The V gene is TRBV19, the J gene TRBJ2-1; D is tentatively TRBD1 or TRBD2 (5 bases each). The specimen comprised peripheral blood, sampled on day 0 of AZD1222 vaccination. CDR3 coding DNA: TGTGCCAGTAACCCCGGGGCCCTAACTTTTCCCTACAATGAGCAGTTCTTC. Its translation: CASNPGALTFPYNEQFF.